This T cell receptor beta chain was captured by sequencing in a study of PD-L1 blockade in urothelial cancer. Looking at the study overall: A median of about 130,000 T cells was found in the blood samples.

The count of this clone is one. In each PCR, synthetic TCR analog templates were spiked in. The protocol was immunoSEQ multiplex PCR, while the TCRdb copy is restricted to in-frame clones and leaves out a portion. This sample carries about 38,000 clones, over 75% of them seen once, and the ten largest clones take 18%. The sequencing used PBMCs, collected around atezolizumab (anti-PD-L1) treatment. This receptor was identified in a man aged 60 to 75 with urothelial cancer.

The CDR3 nucleotides are TGTGCCAGCAGCTTATTGGGGGGTACAGATACGCAGTATTTT. Its protein product is CASSLLGGTDTQYF. This chain connects TRBV7-3 to TRBJ2-3, with TRBD2 as a possible D gene (6 bases). Germline assignment: CDR1 SGHTA and CDR2 FQGTGA. The CDR3 length is 14 residues. Trimming removed 2 bases from V and 3 bases from J, with 9 bases in between.